This T cell receptor beta chain stems from a study of graft-versus-host responses after intestinal transplantation. Study as a whole: Grafts were multivisceral, liver-intestinal, or isolated intestinal. Every one of the recipients received anti-thymocyte globulin induction and afterwards took tacrolimus and steroids for three to four years. Study-level findings and limits: GvH clonotypes were identified within recipient marrow, with a subset emerging first in ileum or blood. Elevated graft-versus-host to host-versus-graft clonal ratios in allografts were recorded for patients with graft-donor T cell macrochimerism.

This table comes from immunoSEQ multiplex PCR, and its TCRdb copy is limited to in-frame clones, with some not included. This repertoire shows 74,000 or so clones, about 90% found once; its top ten account for roughly 0.66%. Points on this clone: Its matching antigen is unknown.

Germline lookup yields CDR1 MDHEN and CDR2 SYDVKM. This CDR3 spans 14 amino acids. V lost 6 bases to trimming and J lost 1 base; unmatched junction nucleotides: 4. This receptor was obtained from a human patient who received an intestinal transplant, so some T cells may come from the graft donor. This chain links TRBV28 with TRBJ2-7; 9 positions agree with TRBD1. The source material was PBMCs, sampled 98 days after intestinal transplantation. The CDR3 loop is CASSYRGPSYEQYF. For the CDR3, the DNA is TGTGCCAGCAGCTACAGGGGGCCTTCCTACGAGCAGTACTTC.